The present TCR beta chain was sequenced within a study of regulatory T cells in long-lasting Graves disease. V dropped 5 bases and J dropped 7 bases, with 15 bases sitting between them. Germline V gene data show CDR1 as MDHEN and CDR2 as SYDVKM. The CDR3 is 14 residues long. Findings of the study overall: The study found lower TCR diversity in persistent Graves' patients than in newly diagnosed ones.

This clonotype has ten or more counts. Its target is unknown. Time point indicated: newly diagnosed GD, antithyroid drugs for less than 3 months. The authors made the TCR library using RNA they extracted from PBMCs. Library construction for TCR beta used iRepertoire HTBI primers and Arm-PCR of CDR3 regions. TCRdb independently ran MiXCR on the multiplex PCR reads; one entry per CDR3 protein. The sample consists of 400,000 to 450,000 distinct CDR3 sequences, 15% to 20% of them appearing once. The sample was also reused in another study, on T cells in Graves' hyperthyroidism and ophthalmopathy.

The source material was peripheral blood mononuclear cells (PBMCs), sampled at new diagnosis, from a patient treated with antithyroid drugs. This receptor was obtained from a woman in her twenties or thirties with Graves disease. This sequence joins TRBV28 and TRBJ1-5; D possibly corresponds to TRBD1 (6 bases). CDR3 in amino acids: CASSPIHRDQPQHF. CDR3 nucleotides: TGTGCCAGCAGTCCTATTCACAGGGACCAGCCCCAGCATTTT.